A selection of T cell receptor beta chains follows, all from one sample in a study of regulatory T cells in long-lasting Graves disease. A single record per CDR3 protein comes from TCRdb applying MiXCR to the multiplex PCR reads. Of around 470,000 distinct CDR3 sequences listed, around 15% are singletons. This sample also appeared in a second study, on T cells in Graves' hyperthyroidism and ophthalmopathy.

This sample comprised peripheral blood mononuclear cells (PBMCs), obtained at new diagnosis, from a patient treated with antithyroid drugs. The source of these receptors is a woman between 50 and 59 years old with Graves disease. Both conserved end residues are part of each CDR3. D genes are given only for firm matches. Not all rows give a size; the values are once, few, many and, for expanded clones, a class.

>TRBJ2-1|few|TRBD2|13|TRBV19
CASTAGAYEEQFF
TGTGCCAGTACGGCGGGAGCGTATGAGGAGCAGTTCTTC
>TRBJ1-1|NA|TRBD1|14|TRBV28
CASSETGGATEAFF
TGTGCCAGCAGTGAGACAGGGGGTGCCACTGAAGCTTTCTTT
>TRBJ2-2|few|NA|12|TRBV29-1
CSVVWSTGELFF
TGCAGCGTTGTGTGGTCCACCGGGGAGCTGTTTTTT
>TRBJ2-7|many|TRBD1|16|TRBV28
CASSFNSQGALCEQYF
TGTGCCAGCAGTTTCAACTCCCAGGGGGCGCTTTGCGAGCAGTACTTC
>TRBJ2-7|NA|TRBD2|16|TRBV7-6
CASSRTIAGGEYEQYF
TGTGCCAGCAGTAGGACGATAGCGGGAGGGGAGTACGAGCAGTACTTC
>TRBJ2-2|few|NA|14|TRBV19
CASSPILGTGELFF
TGTGCCAGTAGTCCGATTTTGGGAACCGGGGAGCTGTTTTTT
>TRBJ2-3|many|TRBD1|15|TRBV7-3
CASSPYGQGGDTQYF
TGTGCCAGCAGCCCCTATGGACAGGGAGGAGATACGCAGTATTTT
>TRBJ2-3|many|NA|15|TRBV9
CASSVDLAGTDTQYF
TGTGCCAGCAGCGTAGACCTAGCCGGCACAGATACGCAGTATTTT
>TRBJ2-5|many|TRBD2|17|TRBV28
CASSWGLAGTRGETQYF
TGTGCCAGCAGCTGGGGACTAGCGGGAACGAGGGGAGAGACCCAGTACTTC
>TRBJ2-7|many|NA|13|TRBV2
CASTDLAPYEQYF
TGTGCCAGTACAGATTTGGCACCCTACGAGCAGTACTTC
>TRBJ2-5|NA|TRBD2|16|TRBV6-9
CASSYVSTSGRQTQYF
TGTGCCAGCAGTTACGTCTCTACCAGCGGGAGGCAGACCCAGTACTTC
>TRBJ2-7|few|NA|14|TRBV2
CASSPAPQPYEQYF
TGTGCCAGCAGTCCGGCTCCTCAACCCTACGAGCAGTACTTC
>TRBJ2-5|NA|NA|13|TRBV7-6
CASSLLGQETQYF
TGTGCCAGCAGCTTACTTGGGCAAGAGACCCAGTACTTC
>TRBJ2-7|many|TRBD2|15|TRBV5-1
CASSLSGTSGYEQYF
TGCGCCAGCAGCCTCTCCGGGACTAGCGGCTACGAGCAGTACTTC
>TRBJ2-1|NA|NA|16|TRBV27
CASSLQWESAYNEQFF
TGTGCCAGCAGTCTTCAATGGGAGTCCGCCTACAATGAGCAGTTCTTC
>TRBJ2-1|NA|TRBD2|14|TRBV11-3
CASSLSTSGSEQFF
TGTGCCAGCAGCTTATCAACTAGCGGGAGTGAGCAGTTCTTC
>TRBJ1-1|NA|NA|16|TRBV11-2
CASSLGERTGNTEAFF
TGTGCCAGCAGCTTAGGAGAAAGAACCGGGAACACTGAAGCTTTCTTT
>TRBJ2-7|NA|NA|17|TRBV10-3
CAISVLSRGGDTYEQYF
TGTGCCATCAGTGTCCTTTCACGAGGGGGAGACACCTACGAGCAGTACTTC
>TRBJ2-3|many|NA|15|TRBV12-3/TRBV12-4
CASSLSLEGTDTQYF
TGTGCCAGCAGTTTATCACTGGAGGGCACAGATACGCAGTATTTT
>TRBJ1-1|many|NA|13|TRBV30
CAWRQSWGSEAFF
TGTGCCTGGAGACAGAGCTGGGGCTCAGAAGCTTTCTTT
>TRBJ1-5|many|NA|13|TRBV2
CASSEGLNQPQHF
TGTGCCAGCAGTGAAGGACTCAATCAGCCCCAGCATTTT
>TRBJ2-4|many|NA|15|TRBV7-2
CASSHHGLAKNIQYF
TGTGCCAGCAGCCACCATGGGCTAGCCAAAAACATTCAGTACTTC
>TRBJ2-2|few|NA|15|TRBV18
CASSARERNTGELFF
TGTGCCAGCTCGGCGAGGGAGAGGAACACCGGGGAGCTGTTTTTT
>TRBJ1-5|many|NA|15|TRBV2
CASSGVAARNQPQHF
TGTGCCAGCAGTGGGGTGGCGGCTAGAAATCAGCCCCAGCATTTT
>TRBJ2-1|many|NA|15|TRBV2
CASSKLYVGSNEQFF
TGTGCCAGCAGTAAACTATACGTAGGCTCCAATGAGCAGTTCTTC
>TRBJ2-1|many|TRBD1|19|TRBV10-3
CAISRDRGLSGGPYNEQFF
TGTGCCATCAGTAGGGACAGGGGCCTATCGGGAGGGCCTTACAATGAGCAGTTCTTC
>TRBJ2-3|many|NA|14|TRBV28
CASSLGKGTDTQYF
TGTGCCAGCAGTTTAGGAAAGGGGACAGATACGCAGTATTTT
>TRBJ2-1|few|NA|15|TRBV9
CASSAAGTFINEQFF
TGTGCCAGCAGCGCGGCGGGCACATTTATCAATGAGCAGTTCTTC
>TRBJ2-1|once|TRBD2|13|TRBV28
CASRGGAYNEQFF
TGTGCCAGCCGGGGGGGCGCCTACAATGAGCAGTTCTTC
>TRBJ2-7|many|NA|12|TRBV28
CASSFQRYEQYF
TGTGCCAGCAGTTTCCAGAGATACGAGCAGTACTTC
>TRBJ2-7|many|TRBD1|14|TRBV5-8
CASSWGQGFHEQYF
TGTGCCAGCAGCTGGGGACAGGGATTCCACGAGCAGTACTTC
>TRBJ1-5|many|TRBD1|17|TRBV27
CASSSGTGLYSNQPQHF
TGTGCCAGCAGTTCCGGGACAGGACTTTATAGCAATCAGCCCCAGCATTTT
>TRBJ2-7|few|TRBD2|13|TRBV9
CASSPSGSHEQYF
TGTGCCAGCAGCCCTAGCGGCAGCCACGAGCAGTACTTC
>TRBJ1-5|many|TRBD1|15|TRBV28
CASSGQGAGNQPQHF
TGTGCCAGCAGCGGACAGGGGGCGGGGAATCAGCCCCAGCATTTT
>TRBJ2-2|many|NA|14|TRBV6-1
CASSVGRDTGELFF
TGTGCCAGCAGTGTCGGTCGGGACACCGGGGAGCTGTTTTTT
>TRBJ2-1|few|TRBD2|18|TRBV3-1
CASSQVLTSGLSYNEQFF
TGTGCCAGCAGCCAAGTTTTGACTAGCGGGCTGTCCTACAATGAGCAGTTCTTC
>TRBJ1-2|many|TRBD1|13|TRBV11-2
CASSHRGNYGYTF
TGTGCCAGCAGCCACAGGGGTAACTATGGCTACACCTTC
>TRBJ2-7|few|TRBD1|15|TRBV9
CASSVARTGTYEQYF
TGTGCCAGCAGCGTAGCAAGGACAGGGACCTACGAGCAGTACTTC